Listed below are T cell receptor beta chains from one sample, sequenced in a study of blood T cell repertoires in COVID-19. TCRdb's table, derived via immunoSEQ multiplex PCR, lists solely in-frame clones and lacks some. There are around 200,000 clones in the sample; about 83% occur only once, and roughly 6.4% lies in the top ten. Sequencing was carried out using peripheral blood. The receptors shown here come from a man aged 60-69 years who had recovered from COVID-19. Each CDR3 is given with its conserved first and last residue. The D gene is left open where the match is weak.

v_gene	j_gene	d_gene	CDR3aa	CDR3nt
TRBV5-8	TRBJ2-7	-	CASSPPGHSYEQYF	TGTGCCAGCAGCCCGCCGGGACATTCCTACGAGCAGTACTTC
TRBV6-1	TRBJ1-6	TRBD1	CASSEVGTGGRSPLHF	TGTGCCAGCAGTGAAGTGGGGACAGGGGGGCGTTCACCCCTCCACTTT
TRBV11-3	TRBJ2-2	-	CASSRSTGELFF	TGTGCCAGCAGCCGCAGCACCGGGGAGCTGTTTTTT
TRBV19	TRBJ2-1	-	CASSMQGHLYNEQFF	TGTGCCAGTAGTATGCAGGGCCATCTCTACAATGAGCAGTTCTTC
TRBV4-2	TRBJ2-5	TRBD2	CASSPRRDSGATQETQYF	TGTGCCAGCAGCCCCCGGCGGGATAGCGGGGCGACCCAAGAGACCCAGTACTTC
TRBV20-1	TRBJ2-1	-	CSARGNNEQFF	TGCAGTGCTAGAGGTAACAATGAGCAGTTCTTC
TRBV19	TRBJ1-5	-	CASREQISVHQPQHF	TGTGCCAGTAGGGAACAGATTTCTGTGCATCAGCCCCAGCATTTT
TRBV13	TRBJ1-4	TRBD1	CASSPRQGSRLFF	TGTGCCAGCAGCCCAAGACAGGGATCAAGGCTGTTTTTT
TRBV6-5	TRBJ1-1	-	CASSFSGLGETEAFF	TGTGCCAGCAGTTTCTCGGGCCTCGGGGAGACTGAAGCTTTCTTT
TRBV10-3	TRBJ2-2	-	CAIRGAGELFF	TGTGCCATCAGAGGAGCCGGGGAGCTGTTTTTT
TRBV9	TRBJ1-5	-	CASSPAVGLSQPQHF	TGTGCCAGCAGCCCAGCGGTGGGTCTAAGTCAGCCCCAGCATTTT